This T cell receptor beta chain came from a study of regulatory T cells in long-lasting Graves disease (dated by TCRdb to the early 2020s). For the wider study: Persistent Graves' disease was defined as antithyroid drug treatment for over 5 years with persistently positive TSH receptor autoantibodies. The study was conducted in China and was registered as a clinical trial. Persistent Graves' disease patients in the clinical cohort had taken antithyroid drugs for roughly ten years on average. Persistent Graves' disease patients were compared with newly diagnosed Graves' disease patients by peripheral blood TCR sequencing and RNA sequencing. TCR sequencing covered roughly 13 persistent and about 20 newly diagnosed Graves' disease patients, some 33 samples in total. Beyond this particular receptor, the publication reports: Only peripheral blood was studied, because thyroid tissue, the primary lesion, was inaccessible. Patients with persistent disease shared more public clonotypes (around 3,000) than newly diagnosed patients did (more than 900). Sequencing and analysis were limited to the TCR beta chain. Preferential use of TRBV28, TRBJ1-2 and TRBJ2-5 was observed in persistent disease, whereas TRBV20-1 and TRBJ2-1 were favored in newly diagnosed disease. Compared with newly diagnosed patients, persistent Graves' disease patients had lower TCR Shannon entropy and fewer highly expanded clones, which suggests clonal expansion. The small sample size was acknowledged by the authors as a limitation that may reduce accuracy.

CDR1 and CDR2 are read off the germline V gene as SNHLY and FYNNEI. The CDR3 numbers 14 residues from cysteine through phenylalanine. Solely the CDR3 DNA is kept, with 42 bases framed from the first base. Unmatched junction bases come to 7, with V trimmed by 4 bases and J by 9 bases. A few counts support this clonotype. No antigen is known for it. No qualities accompany the bases; no much larger clone lies one base away. The library relied on multiplex PCR. This sample was sequenced with an Illumina HiSeq 4000. TCR beta libraries were built with iRepertoire HTBI primers and Arm-PCR amplification of CDR3 regions. PCR products were gel purified before sequencing. In the authors' own workflow: Gene usage analysis of CDR3 amino acid clonotypes relied on the 55 to 80 TRBV and around 13 TRBJ segments identified across samples. Filtered high-quality paired reads were merged into contigs using COPE and FqMerger. BLAST was used to align contigs to IMGT TRBV, TRBD and TRBJ reference genes, with CDR3 defined following IMGT. Any clonotype with a frequency above 0.1% was classified as a highly expanded clone. Shannon entropy served as the measure of repertoire diversity, while the Gini coefficient captured V-J evenness. A clonotype was considered public if more than one individual shared it. TCRdb handled the public reads itself, with Q25 trimming in fastp and clone calling in MiXCR, and kept productive beta chains. Each CDR3 protein gets just one entry, which takes the most common genes and DNA from the rows behind it. The V and J calls come from TCRdb's annotation, not from the publication. The sample includes around 500,000 distinct CDR3 sequences, with about a fifth observed a single time. The ten top clones hold 7.8% of the sample.

Explained via the paper, the time point label denotes: persistent/refractory GD, antithyroid drugs over 5 years with positive TRAb. For both TCR sequencing and RNA sequencing, RNA was extracted from PBMCs using TRIzol. Graves' disease was diagnosed according to American Thyroid Association guidelines. The patients came from an endocrinology department in Xi'an, China. Each patient gave about 8.1 milliliters of peripheral blood, collected in an EDTA anticoagulant tube. Ficoll Paque Plus density gradient separation was used to isolate PBMCs, and no additional T cell sorting was done. RNA quality was checked with an Agilent 2100 Bioanalyzer and agarose gel, and concentration with a NanoDrop 2000.

This sequence was found in a female donor with Graves disease. This sequence uses TRBV2 and TRBJ2-1, with TRBD1 matching 9 junction bases. The material was peripheral blood mononuclear cells (PBMCs), obtained when the disease was refractory, from a patient treated with antithyroid drugs. The DNA sequence reads TGTGCCAGCAGTGGACGGGACAGGGACCTTGAGCAGTTCTTC. The translation is CASSGRDRDLEQFF.